This T cell receptor beta chain was sequenced in a study of T cell changes during pregnancy in multiple sclerosis. Profiled with immunoSEQ multiplex PCR; TCRdb holds only in-frame clones, not every one. The sample holds some 99,000 clones, 93% seen once. CDR3 length: 17 amino acids. Trimming removed 4 bases from V and 7 bases from J; junction bases left unmatched: 14. From germline, CDR1 is SGHNT and CDR2 YYREEE (reference sequence). The receptor was derived from a female donor with multiple sclerosis, enrolled in a pregnancy study. Sequences were derived from peripheral blood, sampled after pregnancy. This chain uses TRBV5-4 with TRBJ2-2; 9 nucleotides match TRBD2. CDR3 coding DNA: TGTGCCAGCAGCCGGTTCGGCGGGAGGGCCCAGGACGGGGAGCTGTTTTTT. The encoded protein is CASSRFGGRAQDGELFF.